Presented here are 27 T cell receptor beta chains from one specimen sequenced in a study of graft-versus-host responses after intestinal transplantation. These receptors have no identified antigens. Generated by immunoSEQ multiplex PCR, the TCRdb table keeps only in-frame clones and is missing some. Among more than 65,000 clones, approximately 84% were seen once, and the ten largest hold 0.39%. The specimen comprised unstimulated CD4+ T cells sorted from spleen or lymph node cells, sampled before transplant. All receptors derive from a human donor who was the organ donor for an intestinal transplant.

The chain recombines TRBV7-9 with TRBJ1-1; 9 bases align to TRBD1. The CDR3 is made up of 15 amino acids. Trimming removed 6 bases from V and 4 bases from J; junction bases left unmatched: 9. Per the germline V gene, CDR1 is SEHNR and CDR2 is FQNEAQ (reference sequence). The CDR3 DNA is TGTGCCAGCAGACGTAACAGGGGGCAGTCCACTGAAGCTTTCTTT. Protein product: CASRRNRGQSTEAFF.

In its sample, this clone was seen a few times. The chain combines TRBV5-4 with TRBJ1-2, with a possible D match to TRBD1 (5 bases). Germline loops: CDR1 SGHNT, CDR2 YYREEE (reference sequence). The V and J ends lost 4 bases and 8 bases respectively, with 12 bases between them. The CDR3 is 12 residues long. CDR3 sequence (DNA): TGTGCCAGCAGCGCTCCAGGGAACGGCTACACCTTC. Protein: CASSAPGNGYTF.

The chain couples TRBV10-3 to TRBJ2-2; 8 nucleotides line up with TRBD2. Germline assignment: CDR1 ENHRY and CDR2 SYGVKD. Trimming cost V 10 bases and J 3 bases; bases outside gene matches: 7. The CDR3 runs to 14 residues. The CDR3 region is CATGPGRDTGELFF. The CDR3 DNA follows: TGTGCCACGGGCCCCGGGAGGGACACCGGGGAGCTGTTTTTT.

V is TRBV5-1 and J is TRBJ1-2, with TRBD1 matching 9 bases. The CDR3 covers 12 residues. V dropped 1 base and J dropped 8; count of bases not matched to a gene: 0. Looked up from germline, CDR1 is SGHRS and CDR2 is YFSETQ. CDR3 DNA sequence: TGCGCCAGCAGCTTGACAGGGGGCGGCTACACCTTC. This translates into CASSLTGGGYTF.

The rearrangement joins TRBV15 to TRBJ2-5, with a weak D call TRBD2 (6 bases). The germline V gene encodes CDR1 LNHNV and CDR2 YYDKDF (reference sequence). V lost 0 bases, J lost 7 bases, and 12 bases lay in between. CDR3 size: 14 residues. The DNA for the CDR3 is TGTGCCACCAGCAGAGATCTCCAGGAGGGGACCCAGTACTTC. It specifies CATSRDLQEGTQYF.

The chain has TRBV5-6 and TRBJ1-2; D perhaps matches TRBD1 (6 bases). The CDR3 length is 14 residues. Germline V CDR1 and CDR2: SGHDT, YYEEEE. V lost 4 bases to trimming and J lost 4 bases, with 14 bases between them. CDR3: CASSGVQGLYGYTF. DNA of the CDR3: TGTGCCAGCAGCGGGGTACAGGGTCTCTATGGCTACACCTTC.

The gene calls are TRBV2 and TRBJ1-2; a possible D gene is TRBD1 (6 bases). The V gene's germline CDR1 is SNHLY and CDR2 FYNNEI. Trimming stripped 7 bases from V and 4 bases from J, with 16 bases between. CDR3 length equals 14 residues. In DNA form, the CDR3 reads TGTGCCAGCAACTACAGGGTAACGCTCTATGGCTACACCTTC. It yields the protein CASNYRVTLYGYTF.

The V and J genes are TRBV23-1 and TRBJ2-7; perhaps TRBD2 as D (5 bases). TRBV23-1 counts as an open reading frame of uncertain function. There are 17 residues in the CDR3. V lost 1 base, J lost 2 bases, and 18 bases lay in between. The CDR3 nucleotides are TGCGCCAGCAGTCAATTAGTAGTATTAGGGAGTCCCTACGAGCAGTACGTC. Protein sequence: CASSQLVVLGSPYEQYV.

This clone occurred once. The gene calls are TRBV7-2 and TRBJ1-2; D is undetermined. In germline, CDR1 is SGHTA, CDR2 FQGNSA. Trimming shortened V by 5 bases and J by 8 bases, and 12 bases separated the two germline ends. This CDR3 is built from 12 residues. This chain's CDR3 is CASSALSVGYTF. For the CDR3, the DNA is TGTGCCAGCAGCGCGCTATCCGTCGGCTACACCTTC. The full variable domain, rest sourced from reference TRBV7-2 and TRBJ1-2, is GAGVSQSPSNKVTEKGKDVELRCDPISGHTALYWYRQSLGQGLEFLIYFQGNSAPDKSGLPSDRFSAERTGGSVSTLTIQRTQQEDSAVYLCASSALSVGYTFGSGTRLTVV.

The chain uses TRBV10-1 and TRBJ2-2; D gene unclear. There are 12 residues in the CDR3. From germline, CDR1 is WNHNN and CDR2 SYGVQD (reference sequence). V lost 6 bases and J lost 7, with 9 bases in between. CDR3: CASSMVGGELFF. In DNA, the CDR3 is TGCGCCAGCAGCATGGTCGGCGGGGAGCTGTTTTTT.

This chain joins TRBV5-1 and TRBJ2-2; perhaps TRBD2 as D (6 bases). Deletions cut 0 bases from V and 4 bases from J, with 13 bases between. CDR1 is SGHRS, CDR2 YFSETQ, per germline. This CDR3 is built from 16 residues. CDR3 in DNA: TGCGCCAGCAGCTTGGTTCTCAGCGGGCCCACCGGGGAGCTGTTTTTT. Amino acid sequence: CASSLVLSGPTGELFF.

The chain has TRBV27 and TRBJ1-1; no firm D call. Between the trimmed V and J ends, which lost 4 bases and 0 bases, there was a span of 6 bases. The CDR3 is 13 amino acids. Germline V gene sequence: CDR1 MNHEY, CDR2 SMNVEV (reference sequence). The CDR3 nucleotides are TGTGCCAGCAGTTCTTCAGTGAACACTGAAGCTTTCTTT. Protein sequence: CASSSSVNTEAFF.

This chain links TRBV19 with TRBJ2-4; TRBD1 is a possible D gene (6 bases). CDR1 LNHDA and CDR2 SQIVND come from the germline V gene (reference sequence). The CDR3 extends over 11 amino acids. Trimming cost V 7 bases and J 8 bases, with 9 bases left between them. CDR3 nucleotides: TGTGCCAGTAAACAGGGAGACATTCAGTACTTC. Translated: CASKQGDIQYF. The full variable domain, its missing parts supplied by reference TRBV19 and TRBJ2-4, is DGGITQSPKYLFRKEGQNVTLSCEQNLNHDAMYWYRQDPGQGLRLIYYSQIVNDFQKGDIAEGYSVSREKKESFPLTVTSAQKNPTAFYLCASKQGDIQYFGAGTRLSVL.

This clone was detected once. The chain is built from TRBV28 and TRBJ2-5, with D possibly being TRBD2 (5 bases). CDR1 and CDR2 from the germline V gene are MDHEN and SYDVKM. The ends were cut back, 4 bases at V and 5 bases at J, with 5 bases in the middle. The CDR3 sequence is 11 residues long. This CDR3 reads CASSSGETQYF. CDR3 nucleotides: TGTGCCAGCAGTTCGGGGGAGACCCAGTACTTC.

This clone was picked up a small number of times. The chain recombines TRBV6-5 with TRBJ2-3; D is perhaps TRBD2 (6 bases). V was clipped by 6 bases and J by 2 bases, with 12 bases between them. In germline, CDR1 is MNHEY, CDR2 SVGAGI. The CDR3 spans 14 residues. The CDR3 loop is CASSPGLLTDTQYF. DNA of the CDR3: TGTGCCAGCAGCCCGGGACTCCTCACAGATACGCAGTATTTT.

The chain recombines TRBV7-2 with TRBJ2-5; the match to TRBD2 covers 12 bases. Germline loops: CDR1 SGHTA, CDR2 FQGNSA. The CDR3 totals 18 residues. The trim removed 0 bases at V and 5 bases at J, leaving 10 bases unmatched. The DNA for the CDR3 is TGTGCCAGCAGCTTAGCAAGGGGGACTAGCGGGCCCAAGGAGACCCAGTACTTC. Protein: CASSLARGTSGPKETQYF.

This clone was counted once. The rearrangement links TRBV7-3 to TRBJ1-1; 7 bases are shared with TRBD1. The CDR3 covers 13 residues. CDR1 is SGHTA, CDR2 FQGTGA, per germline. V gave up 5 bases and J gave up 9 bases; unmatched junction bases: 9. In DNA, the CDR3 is TGTGCCAGCAGCGACCGGACAGGTGGAAAAGCTTTCTTT. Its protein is CASSDRTGGKAFF.

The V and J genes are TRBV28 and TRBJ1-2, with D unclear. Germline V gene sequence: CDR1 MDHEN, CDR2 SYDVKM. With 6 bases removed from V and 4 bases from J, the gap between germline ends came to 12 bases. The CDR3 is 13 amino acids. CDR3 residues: CASSFGLIYGYTF. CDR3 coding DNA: TGTGCCAGCAGCTTTGGACTTATCTATGGCTACACCTTC.

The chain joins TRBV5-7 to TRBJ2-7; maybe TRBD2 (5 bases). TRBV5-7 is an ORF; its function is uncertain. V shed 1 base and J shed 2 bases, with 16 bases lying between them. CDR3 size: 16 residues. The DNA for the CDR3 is TGTGCCAGCAGCTTGTTGCGGAGGTTGCAGACCTACGAGCAGTACGTC. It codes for CASSLLRRLQTYEQYV.

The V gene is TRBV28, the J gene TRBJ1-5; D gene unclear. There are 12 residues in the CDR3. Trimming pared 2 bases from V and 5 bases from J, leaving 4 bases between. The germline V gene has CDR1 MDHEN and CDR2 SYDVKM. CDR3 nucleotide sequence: TGTGCCAGCAGTTTACCTGATCAGCCCCAGCATTTT. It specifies CASSLPDQPQHF.

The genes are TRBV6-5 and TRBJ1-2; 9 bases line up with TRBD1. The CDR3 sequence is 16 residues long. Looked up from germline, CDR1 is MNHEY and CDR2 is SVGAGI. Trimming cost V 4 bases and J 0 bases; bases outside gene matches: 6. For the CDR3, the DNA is TGTGCCAGCAGTTCTTACTGGACAGGGGCTAACTATGGCTACACCTTC. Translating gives CASSSYWTGANYGYTF.

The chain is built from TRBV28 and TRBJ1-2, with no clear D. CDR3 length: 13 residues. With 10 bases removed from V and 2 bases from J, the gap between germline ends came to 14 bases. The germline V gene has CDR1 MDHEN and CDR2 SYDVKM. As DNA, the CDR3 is TGTGCCATCCAGTTTACACCGAACTATGGCTACACCTTC. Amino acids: CAIQFTPNYGYTF.

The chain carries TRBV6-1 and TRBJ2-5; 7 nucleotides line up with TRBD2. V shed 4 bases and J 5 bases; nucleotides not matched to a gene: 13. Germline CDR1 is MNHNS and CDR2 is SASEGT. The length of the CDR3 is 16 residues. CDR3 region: CASSAGLGRLVETQYF. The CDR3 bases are TGTGCCAGCAGTGCCGGACTAGGACGGTTAGTGGAGACCCAGTACTTC.

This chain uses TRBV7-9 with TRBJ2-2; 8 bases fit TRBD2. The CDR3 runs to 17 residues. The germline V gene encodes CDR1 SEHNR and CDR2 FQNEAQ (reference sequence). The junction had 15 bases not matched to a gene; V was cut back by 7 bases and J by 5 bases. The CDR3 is CASTEGLGGGQTGELFF. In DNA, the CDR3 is TGTGCCAGCACTGAAGGGCTTGGCGGGGGGCAGACCGGGGAGCTGTTTTTT.

The CDR3 region is CASSLVGEKLFF. The CDR3 DNA follows: TGTGCCAGCAGCTTAGTGGGCGAAAAACTGTTTTTT. This chain uses TRBV7-9 with TRBJ1-4; D remains unclear. V shed 1 base and J shed 8 bases, with 5 bases lying between them. CDR3 length: 12 amino acids. Germline CDR1 and CDR2: SEHNR and FQNEAQ (reference sequence).

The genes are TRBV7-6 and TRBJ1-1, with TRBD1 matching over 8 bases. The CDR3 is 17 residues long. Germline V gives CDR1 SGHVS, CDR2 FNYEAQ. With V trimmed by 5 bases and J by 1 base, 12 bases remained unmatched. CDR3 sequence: CASSPRYRGSSNTEAFF. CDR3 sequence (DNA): TGTGCCAGCAGCCCCCGCTACAGGGGGTCTTCGAACACTGAAGCTTTCTTT.

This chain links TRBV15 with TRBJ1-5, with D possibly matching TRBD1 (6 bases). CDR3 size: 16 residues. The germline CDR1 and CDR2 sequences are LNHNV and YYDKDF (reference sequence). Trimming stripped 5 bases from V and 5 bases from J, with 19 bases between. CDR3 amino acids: CATSQRDTPGDQPQHF. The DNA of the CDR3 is TGTGCCACCAGCCAACGGGACACCCCCGGGGATCAGCCCCAGCATTTT.